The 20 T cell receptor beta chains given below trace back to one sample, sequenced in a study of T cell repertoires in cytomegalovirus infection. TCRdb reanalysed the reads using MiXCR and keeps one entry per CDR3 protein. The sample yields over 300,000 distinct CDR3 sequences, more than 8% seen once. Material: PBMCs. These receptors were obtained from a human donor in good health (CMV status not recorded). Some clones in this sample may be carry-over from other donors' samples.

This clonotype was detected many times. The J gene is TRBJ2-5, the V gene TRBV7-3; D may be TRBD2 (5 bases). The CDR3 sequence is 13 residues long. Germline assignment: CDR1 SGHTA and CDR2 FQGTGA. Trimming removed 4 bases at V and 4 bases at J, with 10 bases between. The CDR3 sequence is CASSSDRGETQYF. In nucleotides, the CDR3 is TGTGCCAGCAGCTCAGATCGGGGAGAGACCCAGTACTTC. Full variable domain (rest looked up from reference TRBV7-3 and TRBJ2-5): GAGVSQTPSNKVTEKGKYVELRCDPISGHTALYWYRQSLGQGPEFLIYFQGTGAADDSGLPNDRFFAVRPEGSVSTLKIQRTERGDSAVYLCASSSDRGETQYFGPGTRLLVL.

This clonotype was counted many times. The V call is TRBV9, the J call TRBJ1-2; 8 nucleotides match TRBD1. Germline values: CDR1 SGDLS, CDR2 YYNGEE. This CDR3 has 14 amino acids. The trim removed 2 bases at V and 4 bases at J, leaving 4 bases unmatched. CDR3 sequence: CASSVGQGIYGYTF. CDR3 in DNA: TGTGCCAGCAGCGTTGGACAGGGCATCTATGGCTACACCTTC.

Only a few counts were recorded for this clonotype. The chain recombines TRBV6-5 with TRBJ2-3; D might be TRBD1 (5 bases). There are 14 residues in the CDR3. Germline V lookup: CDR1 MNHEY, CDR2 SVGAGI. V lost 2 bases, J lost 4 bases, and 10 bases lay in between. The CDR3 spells CASSYTGVADTQYF. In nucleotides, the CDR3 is TGTGCCAGCAGTTACACAGGTGTCGCAGATACGCAGTATTTT.

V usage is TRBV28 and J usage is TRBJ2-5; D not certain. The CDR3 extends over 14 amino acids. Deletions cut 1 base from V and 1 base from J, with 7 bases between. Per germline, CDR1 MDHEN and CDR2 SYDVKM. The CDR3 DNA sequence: TGTGCCAGCAGTTTATCAAGCAGCCAAGAGACCCAGTACTTC. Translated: CASSLSSSQETQYF.

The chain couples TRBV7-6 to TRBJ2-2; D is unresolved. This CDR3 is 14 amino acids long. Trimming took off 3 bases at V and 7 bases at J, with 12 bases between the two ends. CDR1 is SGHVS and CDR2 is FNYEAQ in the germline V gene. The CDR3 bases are TGTGCCAGCAGCTTCTCAAGGGCCGACGGGGAGCTGTTTTTT. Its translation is CASSFSRADGELFF.

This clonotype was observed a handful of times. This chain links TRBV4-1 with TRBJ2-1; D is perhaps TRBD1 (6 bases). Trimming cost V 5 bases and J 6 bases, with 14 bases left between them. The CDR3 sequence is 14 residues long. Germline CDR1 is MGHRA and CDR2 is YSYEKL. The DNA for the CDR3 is TGCGCCAGCAGCGAGCCCAGGGGCTTCAATGAGCAGTTCTTC. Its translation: CASSEPRGFNEQFF.

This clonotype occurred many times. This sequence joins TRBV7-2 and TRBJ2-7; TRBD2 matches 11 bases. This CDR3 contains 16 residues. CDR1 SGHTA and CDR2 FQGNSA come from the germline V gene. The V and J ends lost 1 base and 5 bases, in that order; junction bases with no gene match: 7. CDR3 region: CASSLVFSGGANEQYF. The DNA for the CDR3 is TGTGCCAGCAGCTTAGTCTTTAGCGGGGGGGCCAACGAGCAGTACTTC.

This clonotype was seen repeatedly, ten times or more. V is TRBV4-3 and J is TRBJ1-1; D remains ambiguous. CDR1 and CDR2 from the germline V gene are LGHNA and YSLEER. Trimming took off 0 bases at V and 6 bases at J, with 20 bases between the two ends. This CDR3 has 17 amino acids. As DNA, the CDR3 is TGCGCCAGCAGCCAAGACACATCGGGCCCTGACCCACCTGAAGCTTTCTTT. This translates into CASSQDTSGPDPPEAFF.

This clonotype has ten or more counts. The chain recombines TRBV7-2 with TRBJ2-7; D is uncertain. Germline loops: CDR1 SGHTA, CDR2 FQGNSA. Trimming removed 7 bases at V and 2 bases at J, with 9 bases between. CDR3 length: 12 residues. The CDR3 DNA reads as TGTGCCAGCAAAGACCAAGCCTACGAGCAGTACTTC. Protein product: CASKDQAYEQYF.

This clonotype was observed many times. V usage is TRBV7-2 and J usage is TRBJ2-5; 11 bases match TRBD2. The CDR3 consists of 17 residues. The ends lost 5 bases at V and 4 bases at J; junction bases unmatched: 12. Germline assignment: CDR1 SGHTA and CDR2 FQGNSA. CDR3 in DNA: TGTGCCAGCAGCCAGGGAGTTAGCGGGGGGGCGGGAGAGACCCAGTACTTC. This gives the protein CASSQGVSGGAGETQYF.

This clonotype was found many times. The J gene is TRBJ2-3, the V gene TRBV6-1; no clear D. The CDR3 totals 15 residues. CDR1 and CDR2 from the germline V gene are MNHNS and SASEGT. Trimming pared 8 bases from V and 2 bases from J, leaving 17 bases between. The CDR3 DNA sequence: TGTGCCAGCGCCCGATGGAACCCCACCACAGATACGCAGTATTTT. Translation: CASARWNPTTDTQYF.

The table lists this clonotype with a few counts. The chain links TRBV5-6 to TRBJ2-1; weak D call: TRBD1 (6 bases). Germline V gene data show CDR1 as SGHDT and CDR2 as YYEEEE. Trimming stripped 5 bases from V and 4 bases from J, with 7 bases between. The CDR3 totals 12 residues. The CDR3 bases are TGTGCCAGCAGTGGACAGTACAATGAGCAGTTCTTC. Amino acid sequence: CASSGQYNEQFF. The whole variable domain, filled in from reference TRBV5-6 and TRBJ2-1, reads DAGVTQSPTHLIKTRGQQVTLRCSPKSGHDTVSWYQQALGQGPQFIFQYYEEEERQRGNFPDRFSGHQFPNYSSELNVNALLLGDSALYLCASSGQYNEQFFGPGTRLTVL.

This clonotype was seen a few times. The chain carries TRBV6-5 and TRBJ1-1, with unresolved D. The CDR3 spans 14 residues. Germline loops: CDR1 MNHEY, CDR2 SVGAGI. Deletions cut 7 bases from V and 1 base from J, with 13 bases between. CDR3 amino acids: CASNRPGGNTEAFF. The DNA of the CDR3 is TGTGCCAGCAACCGGCCGGGCGGGAACACTGAAGCTTTCTTT.

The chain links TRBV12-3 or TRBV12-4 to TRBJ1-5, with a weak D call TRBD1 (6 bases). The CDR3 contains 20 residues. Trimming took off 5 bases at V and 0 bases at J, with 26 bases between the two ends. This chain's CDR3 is CASSGTRTAEGGLSNQPQHF. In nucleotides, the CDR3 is TGTGCCAGCAGTGGAACACGGACAGCCGAGGGAGGTCTTAGCAATCAGCCCCAGCATTTT.

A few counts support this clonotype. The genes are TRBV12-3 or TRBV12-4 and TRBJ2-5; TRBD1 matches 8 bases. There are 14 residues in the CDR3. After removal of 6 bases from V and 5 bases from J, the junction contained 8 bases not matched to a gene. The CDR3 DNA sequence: TGTGCCAGCAGGCGGGACAGGCTGACGGAGACCCAGTACTTC. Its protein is CASRRDRLTETQYF.

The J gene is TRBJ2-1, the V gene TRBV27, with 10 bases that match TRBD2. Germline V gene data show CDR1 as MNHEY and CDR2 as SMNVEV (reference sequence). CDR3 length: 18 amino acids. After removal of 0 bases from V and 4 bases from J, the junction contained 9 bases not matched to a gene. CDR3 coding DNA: TGTGCCAGCAGTTTATCTTTAAGGAGGACTAGCGGTTACAATGAGCAGTTCTTC. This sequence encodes CASSLSLRRTSGYNEQFF.

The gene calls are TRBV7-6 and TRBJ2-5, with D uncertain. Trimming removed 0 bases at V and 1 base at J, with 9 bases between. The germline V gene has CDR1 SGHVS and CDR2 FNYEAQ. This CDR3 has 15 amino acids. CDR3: CASSLASGFQETQYF. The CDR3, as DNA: TGTGCCAGCAGCTTAGCTTCGGGCTTCCAAGAGACCCAGTACTTC.

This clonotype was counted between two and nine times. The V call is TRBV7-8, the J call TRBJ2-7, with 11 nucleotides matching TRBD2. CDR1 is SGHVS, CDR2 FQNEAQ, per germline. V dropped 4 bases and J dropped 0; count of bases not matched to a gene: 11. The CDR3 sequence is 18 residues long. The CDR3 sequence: CASSSPGVAGGISYEQYF. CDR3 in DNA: TGTGCCAGCAGCTCCCCGGGGGTAGCGGGGGGGATCTCCTACGAGCAGTACTTC.

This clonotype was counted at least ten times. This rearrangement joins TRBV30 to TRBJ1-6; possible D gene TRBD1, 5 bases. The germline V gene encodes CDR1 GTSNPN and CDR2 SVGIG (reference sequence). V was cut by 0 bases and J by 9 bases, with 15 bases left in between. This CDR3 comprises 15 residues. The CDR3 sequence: CAWSVRSGMASPLHF. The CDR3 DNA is TGTGCCTGGAGTGTACGTTCAGGGATGGCTTCACCCCTCCACTTT.

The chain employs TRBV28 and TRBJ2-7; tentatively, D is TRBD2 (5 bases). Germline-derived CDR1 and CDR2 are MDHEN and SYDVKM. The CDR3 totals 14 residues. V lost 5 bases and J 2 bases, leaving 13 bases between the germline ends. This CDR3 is CASSLTGVPYEQYF. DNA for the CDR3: TGTGCCAGCAGTCTCACCGGGGTTCCCTACGAGCAGTACTTC.